These T cell receptor beta chains were read from a single sample in a study of T-cell reconstitution after alpha-beta-depleted transplantation in children. TCRdb re-called the PCR reads through MiXCR, storing one row per CDR3 protein. The data hold around 200,000 distinct CDR3 sequences, with under 20% observed a single time. The sample was PBMCs, mostly from graft donor cells, taken 360 days after TCRalphabeta/CD19-depleted stem cell transplant. The origin of the receptors is a male patient aged 2-9 years who had a stem cell transplant for acute lymphoblastic leukemia, so the T cells may come from the graft donor. Both conserved end residues are trimmed from each CDR3. Clone sizes are given selectively: once, few, many, or a class where the clone is expanded.

clone size	V gene	J gene	CDR3 protein
NA	TRBV6-2/TRBV6-3	TRBJ2-3	ASSYSLGARSTDTQY
few	TRBV7-9	TRBJ2-7	ASSPPTGAFVYEQY
NA	TRBV3-1	TRBJ1-5	ASSQDFQGEPQH
NA	TRBV7-2	TRBJ2-3	ASSLAGGAADTQY
few	TRBV20-1	TRBJ2-5	SARDNGREWETQY
NA	TRBV18	TRBJ1-1	ASSPLGEDAGNTEAF
many	TRBV29-1	TRBJ2-5	SVDRQQETQY
NA	TRBV4-3	TRBJ2-2	ASSQDYRNLNTGELF
NA	TRBV30	TRBJ1-1	AWSQIWPKNTEAF
few	TRBV12-3/TRBV12-4	TRBJ2-1	ASTRTDRYYSYNEQF
many	TRBV7-7	TRBJ2-1	ASSLVGQRAYNEQF
NA	TRBV5-1	TRBJ1-1	ASSLTGLGTEAF
NA	TRBV29-1	TRBJ2-5	SVGLVWETQY
few	TRBV20-1	TRBJ2-3	SGGGQGGADTQY
NA	TRBV10-3	TRBJ2-6	ATLRRQGLVWANVLT
few	TRBV2	TRBJ2-2	ASLFRWDTGELF
NA	TRBV12-3/TRBV12-4	TRBJ2-3	ASSFVAGKSTDTQY
NA	TRBV2	TRBJ2-2	ASTREVAGELF
few	TRBV19	TRBJ1-5	ASTLDRDRQPQH
NA	TRBV5-1	TRBJ2-2	ASSLVRLAGGTNTGELF
few	TRBV29-1	TRBJ2-5	SVVQGYQETQY
NA	TRBV18	TRBJ2-5	ASSPGLDQETQY
few	TRBV3-1	TRBJ2-1	ASAPGLRAHEQF
few	TRBV3-1	TRBJ2-2	ASSRNARGTGELF
few	TRBV6-2/TRBV6-3	TRBJ2-1	ASSFGLEQF
few	TRBV10-3	TRBJ2-3	AIRTTDTQY
few	TRBV27	TRBJ2-7	ASSSGQTRTYEQY
many	TRBV20-1	TRBJ1-5	SAGTALNQPQH
many	TRBV7-2	TRBJ1-6	ASSLGSQGSNSPLH
many	TRBV2	TRBJ2-3	ASSERGQSTDTQY
few	TRBV5-6	TRBJ2-5	ASSRDLVETQY
many	TRBV5-4	TRBJ2-3	ASSLWTSGTVTDTQY
few	TRBV29-1	TRBJ2-3	SVGLDLTDTQY
many	TRBV10-3	TRBJ2-3	AISAGQGTDTQY
NA	TRBV4-3	TRBJ2-7	ASSQEVVYEQY
NA	TRBV12-3/TRBV12-4	TRBJ2-3	ASSLYGGNTDTQY
NA	TRBV12-3/TRBV12-4	TRBJ2-7	ASSFLTSYEQY
NA	TRBV10-2	TRBJ1-3	ASSESGVSGNTIY
NA	TRBV7-9	TRBJ1-3	ASSTTGGASGNTIY
NA	TRBV30	TRBJ2-3	AWGSGADTQY
NA	TRBV4-1	TRBJ2-7	ASSQPIFGGNSYEQY
NA	TRBV4-3	TRBJ2-2	ASSPGLGTANTGELF
few	TRBV4-1	TRBJ2-5	ASSQVVLGEETQY
few	TRBV21-1	TRBJ1-1	ASSKVRQANTEAF
many	TRBV27	TRBJ2-5	ASSFGGGETQY
few	TRBV27	TRBJ2-2	ASSPDRGVNTGELF
few	TRBV28	TRBJ2-7	ASEGAARFSYEQY
few	TRBV3-1	TRBJ1-6	ASSPTGGAGSPLH
few	TRBV6-5	TRBJ1-1	ASSSDMNTEAF